Following are 31 T cell receptor beta chains from one sample sequenced in a study of T cell changes during pregnancy in multiple sclerosis. Repertoires were generated with immunoSEQ multiplex PCR, while TCRdb's copy carries only in-frame clones and drops some. The sample holds approximately 60,000 clones, 80% to 95% seen once. Specimen: CD8+ T cells from peripheral blood mononuclear cells, collected in the second trimester of pregnancy. The receptors stem from a female donor with multiple sclerosis, enrolled in a pregnancy study.

The CDR3 DNA follows: TGTGCCAGCAGTCCCGGGACTGGAGCTAACTATGGCTACACCTTC. Its protein product is CASSPGTGANYGYTF. The chain employs TRBV27 and TRBJ1-2, with D tentatively TRBD1 (5 bases). CDR3 size: 15 residues. Looked up from germline, CDR1 is MNHEY and CDR2 is SMNVEV (reference sequence). V lost 5 bases and J lost 0, with 13 bases in between.

The chain links TRBV28 to TRBJ1-2; 7 bases line up with TRBD1. J lost 1 base, V lost 6 bases, and 11 bases had no gene match. Germline values: CDR1 MDHEN, CDR2 SYDVKM. This CDR3 spans 16 amino acids. Here the CDR3 reads CASRQGTTGFNYGYTF. CDR3 nucleotide sequence: TGTGCCAGCAGACAGGGTACGACAGGGTTTAACTATGGCTACACCTTC.

This clone appeared once. The chain has TRBV19 and TRBJ2-7; 7 bases align to TRBD1. V lost 0 bases, J lost 4 bases, and 6 bases stayed unmatched. The CDR3 is 15 amino acids. Germline CDR1 reads LNHDA; CDR2 reads SQIVND (reference sequence). The CDR3 DNA reads TGTGCCAGTAGTATAGAGGGAAGGGGGCCGTACGAGCAGTACTTC. Translation: CASSIEGRGPYEQYF.

A single count supports this clone. This sequence joins TRBV9 and TRBJ2-7; TRBD2 matches at 7 bases. The ends lost 0 bases at V and 6 bases at J; junction bases unmatched: 12. Per the germline V gene, CDR1 is SGDLS and CDR2 is YYNGEE. This CDR3 has 16 residues. The DNA of the CDR3 is TGTGCCAGCAGCGTAGCCGGGACGTGGGAGGGCAGCGAGCAGTACTTC. It is translated as CASSVAGTWEGSEQYF.

V usage is TRBV4-1 and J usage is TRBJ2-7; the match to TRBD2 covers 7 bases. Germline V lookup: CDR1 MGHRA, CDR2 YSYEKL. The trim removed 4 bases at V and 0 bases at J, leaving 9 bases unmatched. The CDR3 covers 16 residues. The CDR3 DNA follows: TGCGCCAGCAGCCCGCCGAGCGGGGCCGCCTCCTACGAGCAGTACTTC. Translation gives CASSPPSGAASYEQYF.

CDR3 DNA: TGTGCCAGTAGCCAGGGACAGGGGGCCTACGAGCAGTACTTC. It specifies CASSQGQGAYEQYF. J is TRBJ2-7 and V is TRBV19, with 11 nucleotides matching TRBD1. Unmatched junction bases numbered 3, after V lost 6 bases and J lost 2 bases. This CDR3 spans 14 amino acids. Germline V CDR1 and CDR2: LNHDA, SQIVND (reference sequence).

The chain uses TRBV5-8 and TRBJ2-3, with D tentatively TRBD1 (6 bases). The length of the CDR3 is 15 residues. Germline values: CDR1 SGHTS, CDR2 YDEGEE. Trimming took 2 bases from V and 1 from J, leaving 11 bases between them. CDR3 sequence (DNA): TGTGCCAGCAGCTTTAGGGACATGCGCACAGATACGCAGTATTTT. Amino acids: CASSFRDMRTDTQYF.

The chain has TRBV6-1 and TRBJ2-7, with D possibly TRBD1 on 5 matching bases. V shed 1 base and J shed 3 bases, with 13 bases lying between them. The CDR3 contains 15 residues. The germline CDR1 and CDR2 sequences are MNHNS and SASEGT. CDR3 sequence: CASSEETDSVYEQYF. CDR3 bases: TGTGCCAGCAGTGAAGAGACCGACAGCGTCTACGAGCAGTACTTC.

The CDR3 coding sequence is TGTGCCAGCAGCGTGGGGGGTGCGGGAGTTTCCTACGAGCAGTACTTC. It encodes CASSVGGAGVSYEQYF. The chain is built from TRBV9 and TRBJ2-7; TRBD2 matches at 7 bases. J was trimmed by 1 base and V by 2 bases; bases with no gene match: 9. The length of the CDR3 is 16 residues. Germline CDR1 SGDLS, CDR2 YYNGEE. The variable domain in full, completed from reference TRBV9 and TRBJ2-7, reads DSGVTQTPKHLITATGQRVTLRCSPRSGDLSVYWYQQSLDQGLQFLIQYYNGEERAKGNILERFSAQQFPDLHSELNLSSLELGDSALYFCASSVGGAGVSYEQYFGPGTRLTVT.

The V and J genes are TRBV5-1 and TRBJ2-3; possibly TRBD1 for D (7 bases). Trimming removed 4 bases from V and 3 bases from J, with 15 bases in between. This CDR3 spans 15 amino acids. Germline-derived CDR1 and CDR2 are SGHRS and YFSETQ. The CDR3 is CASSGGTAQTDTQYF. CDR3 DNA sequence: TGCGCCAGCAGCGGAGGGACAGCCCAGACAGATACGCAGTATTTT.

For the CDR3, the DNA is TGCGCCAGCAGCCTCCGCCCACCCGAGGCAGGCAAACAGGGGCAGTTCTTC. Amino acids: CASSLRPPEAGKQGQFF. The V and J genes are TRBV4-1 and TRBJ2-1, with D possibly being TRBD1 (6 bases). Trimming pared 4 bases from V and 12 bases from J, leaving 28 bases between. Germline-derived CDR1 and CDR2 are MGHRA and YSYEKL. The CDR3 spans 17 residues.

The V call is TRBV30, the J call TRBJ2-7; 10 bases fit TRBD2. Germline lookup yields CDR1 GTSNPN and CDR2 SVGIG (reference sequence). The CDR3 length is 13 residues. With 3 bases clipped from V and 3 bases from J, the junction kept 2 bases outside the gene matches. The CDR3 protein is CAWRLAGVYEQYF. In nucleotides, the CDR3 is TGTGCCTGGAGGCTAGCGGGAGTCTACGAGCAGTACTTC.

The CDR3 DNA reads as TGCGCCAGCAGCCCCGGACGGGGGGACGAGCAGTACTTC. Amino acid sequence: CASSPGRGDEQYF. The chain carries TRBV5-1 and TRBJ2-7; the match to TRBD2 covers 7 bases. The V and J ends lost 4 bases and 5 bases, in that order; junction bases with no gene match: 6. Per germline, CDR1 SGHRS and CDR2 YFSETQ. This CDR3 is 13 amino acids long.

The count of this clone is one. The rearrangement joins TRBV13 to TRBJ2-1, with D maybe TRBD2 (6 bases). CDR3 length: 16 amino acids. Trimming removed 1 base at V and 4 bases at J, with 14 bases between. The V gene's germline CDR1 is PRHDT and CDR2 FYEKMQ (reference sequence). CDR3: CASSLDYGGGYNEQFF. Written as DNA, the CDR3 is TGTGCCAGCAGCTTAGATTACGGGGGAGGTTACAATGAGCAGTTCTTC.

The chain has TRBV28 and TRBJ2-7, with a tentative D call TRBD1 (6 bases). The ends were cut back, 4 bases at V and 5 bases at J, with 21 bases in the middle. Germline V gives CDR1 MDHEN, CDR2 SYDVKM. This CDR3 region has 16 residues. The CDR3, as DNA: TGTGCCAGCAGTTCTTGGACAGAAGCCAATTCAGACGAGCAGTACTTC. Translated: CASSSWTEANSDEQYF.

The chain couples TRBV27 to TRBJ1-2, with a tentative D call TRBD1 (6 bases). V lost 2 bases and J lost 6, with 22 bases in between. The CDR3 is made up of 17 amino acids. Germline CDR1 MNHEY, CDR2 SMNVEV (reference sequence). CDR3 sequence reads: CASSLAGALGSRDGYTF. The CDR3 DNA reads TGTGCCAGCAGTTTAGCGGGGGCGTTGGGCAGTCGGGATGGCTACACCTTC.

This sequence joins TRBV27 and TRBJ1-5; maybe TRBD1 (6 bases). Germline V gives CDR1 MNHEY, CDR2 SMNVEV (reference sequence). The CDR3 runs 16 residues. V was cut by 1 base and J by 2 bases, with 12 bases left in between. CDR3 sequence: CASSLLGGGGNQPQHF. The CDR3 coding sequence is TGTGCCAGCAGTTTATTAGGGGGTGGGGGCAATCAGCCCCAGCATTTT.

The J gene is TRBJ2-1, the V gene TRBV7-8, with 7 nucleotides matching TRBD1. Germline CDR1 SGHVS, CDR2 FQNEAQ. Germline trimming cut 1 base from V and 4 bases from J; bases unmatched to any gene: 7. CDR3 length: 16 amino acids. The CDR3 coding sequence is TGTGCCAGCAGCTTAGATGGGACAGAAAAGTACAATGAGCAGTTCTTC. It encodes CASSLDGTEKYNEQFF.

The chain couples TRBV19 to TRBJ1-3; D not certain. V lost 7 bases, J lost 0 bases, and 10 bases lay in between. CDR3 length equals 14 residues. From germline, CDR1 is LNHDA and CDR2 SQIVND (reference sequence). CDR3 nucleotide sequence: TGTGCCAGTACCGGGGTTACCTCTGGAAACACCATATATTTT. This gives the protein CASTGVTSGNTIYF. The full variable domain, its missing parts supplied by reference TRBV19 and TRBJ1-3, is DGGITQSPKYLFRKEGQNVTLSCEQNLNHDAMYWYRQDPGQGLRLIYYSQIVNDFQKGDIAEGYSVSREKKESFPLTVTSAQKNPTAFYLCASTGVTSGNTIYFGEGSWLTVV.

V and J are TRBV9 and TRBJ2-5; D call uncertain. Trimming cost V 3 bases and J 1 base, with 19 bases left between them. CDR3 length: 17 amino acids. From germline, CDR1 is SGDLS and CDR2 YYNGEE. The CDR3: CASSEGQAHSLQETQYF. In DNA form, the CDR3 reads TGTGCCAGCAGCGAAGGTCAAGCGCATAGCCTCCAAGAGACCCAGTACTTC.

The CDR3 spells CAWTEDRALSTEAFF. The CDR3 coding sequence is TGTGCCTGGACCGAGGACAGGGCCCTGAGCACTGAAGCTTTCTTT. The gene calls are TRBV30 and TRBJ1-1; 8 nucleotides agree with TRBD1. Germline CDR1 is GTSNPN and CDR2 is SVGIG (reference sequence). V lost 4 bases, J lost 4 bases, and 11 bases stayed unmatched. The length of the CDR3 is 15 residues.

CDR3: CASSPRRQTDTEAFF. CDR3 DNA: TGTGCCAGCTCGCCCCGTAGACAGACCGACACTGAAGCTTTCTTT. This chain connects TRBV18 to TRBJ1-1; D perhaps matches TRBD1 (5 bases). The V and J ends lost 6 bases and 3 bases respectively, with 17 bases between them. Germline-derived CDR1 and CDR2 are KGHSH and LQKENI. The CDR3 totals 15 residues.

The genes are TRBV30 and TRBJ2-1; 8 positions agree with TRBD2. The J segment lost 3 bases and the V segment lost 3 bases, leaving 4 bases of the junction unmatched. Germline V lookup: CDR1 GTSNPN, CDR2 SVGIG (reference sequence). The CDR3 has 14 amino acids. Written as DNA, the CDR3 is TGTGCCTGGAGCGGGGGGGATAACTACAATGAGCAGTTCTTC. It encodes CAWSGGDNYNEQFF.

The chain employs TRBV28 and TRBJ1-5; weak D call: TRBD1 (5 bases). Germline lookup yields CDR1 MDHEN and CDR2 SYDVKM. CDR3 size: 16 residues. Deletions cut 6 bases from V and 2 bases from J, with 17 bases between. This CDR3 is CASSGPGTAGNQPQHF. The CDR3 DNA reads as TGTGCCAGCAGCGGACCCGGGACTGCCGGCAATCAGCCCCAGCATTTT.

The CDR3 spells CASSASIAGGQDEQFF. The CDR3 bases are TGTGCCAGCAGTGCCTCTATAGCGGGAGGGCAGGATGAGCAGTTCTTC. The gene calls are TRBV6-4 and TRBJ2-1, with TRBD2 matching over 11 bases. The CDR3 runs to 16 residues. V was clipped by 4 bases and J by 8 bases; unmatched bases: 10. In germline, CDR1 is MRHNA, CDR2 SNTAGT.

The CDR3 region is CASSELVTGEQFF. CDR3 DNA sequence: TGTGCCAGCAGTGAACTAGTAACAGGGGAGCAGTTCTTC. This chain joins TRBV6-4 and TRBJ2-1; D is possibly TRBD1 (6 bases). Germline V gene lookup returns CDR1 MRHNA and CDR2 SNTAGT. With 3 bases removed from V and 10 bases from J, the gap between germline ends came to 13 bases. The CDR3 sequence is 13 residues long.

The rearrangement links TRBV4-1 to TRBJ1-2, with D possibly matching TRBD1 (5 bases). The germline V gene has CDR1 MGHRA and CDR2 YSYEKL. The CDR3 is 17 residues long. Trimming shortened V by 5 bases and J by 0 bases, and 19 bases separated the two germline ends. CDR3 nucleotides: TGCGCCAGCAGCTTACTAATCCGGGACTTCTCTAACTATGGCTACACCTTC. Protein product: CASSLLIRDFSNYGYTF.

J is TRBJ2-7 and V is TRBV5-1; D perhaps matches TRBD1 (5 bases). This CDR3 contains 11 residues. V was shortened by 4 bases and J by 6 bases, with 8 bases between the two germline ends. CDR1 is SGHRS and CDR2 is YFSETQ in the germline V gene. CDR3 nucleotide sequence: TGCGCCAGCAGCCTAAGGGGCGAGCAGTACTTC. Amino acid sequence: CASSLRGEQYF.

The gene calls are TRBV7-9 and TRBJ2-5; possible D gene TRBD1, 5 bases. CDR3 size: 13 residues. Per the germline V gene, CDR1 is SEHNR and CDR2 is FQNEAQ (reference sequence). V dropped 5 bases and J dropped 4 bases, with 11 bases sitting between them. The CDR3 DNA sequence: TGTGCCAGCAGCGCTAGGGGTCGAGAGACCCAGTACTTC. Amino acid sequence: CASSARGRETQYF.

The J gene is TRBJ1-2, the V gene TRBV11-2; the D is unclear. V was shortened by 8 bases and J by 2 bases, with 15 bases between the two germline ends. The CDR3 is 14 residues long. Germline CDR1 reads SGHAT; CDR2 reads FQNNGV. The CDR3 loop reads CASLGEGNNYGYTF. The DNA of the CDR3 is TGTGCCAGCCTAGGAGAGGGTAACAACTATGGCTACACCTTC.

CDR3 DNA sequence: TGTGCCAGCAGCTTTGGACTAGCGGGGTCCTACGAGCAGTACTTC. Its translation is CASSFGLAGSYEQYF. This chain joins TRBV5-4 and TRBJ2-7; 12 nucleotides line up with TRBD2. This CDR3 has 15 amino acids. Germline V gives CDR1 SGHNT, CDR2 YYREEE (reference sequence). J gave up 1 base and V 2 bases, and 1 base lay outside the gene matches.